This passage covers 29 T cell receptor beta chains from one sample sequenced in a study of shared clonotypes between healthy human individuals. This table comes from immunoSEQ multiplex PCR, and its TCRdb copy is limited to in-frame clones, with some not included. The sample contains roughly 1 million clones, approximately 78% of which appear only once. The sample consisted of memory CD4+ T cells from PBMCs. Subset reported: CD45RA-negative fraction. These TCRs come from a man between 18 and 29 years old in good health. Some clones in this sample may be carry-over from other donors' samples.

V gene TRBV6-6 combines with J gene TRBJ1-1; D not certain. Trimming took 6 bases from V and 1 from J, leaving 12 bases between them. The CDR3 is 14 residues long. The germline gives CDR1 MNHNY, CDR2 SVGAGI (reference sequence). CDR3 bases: TGTGCCAGCAGCCGATTACGGCAGAACACTGAAGCTTTCTTT. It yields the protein CASSRLRQNTEAFF.

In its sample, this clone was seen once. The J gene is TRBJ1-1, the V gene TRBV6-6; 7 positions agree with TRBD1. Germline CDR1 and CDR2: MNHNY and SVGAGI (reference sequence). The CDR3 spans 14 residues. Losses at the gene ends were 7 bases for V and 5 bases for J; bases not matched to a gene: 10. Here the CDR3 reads CASKIQGRKTEAFF. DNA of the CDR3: TGTGCCAGCAAGATACAGGGGAGAAAGACTGAAGCTTTCTTT.

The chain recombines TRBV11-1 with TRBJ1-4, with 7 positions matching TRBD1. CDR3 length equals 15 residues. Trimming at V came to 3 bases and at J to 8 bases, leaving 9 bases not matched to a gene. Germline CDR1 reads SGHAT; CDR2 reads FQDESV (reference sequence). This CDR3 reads CASSFRQGKGEKLFF. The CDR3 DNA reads TGTGCCAGCAGCTTCCGACAGGGAAAAGGAGAAAAACTGTTTTTT. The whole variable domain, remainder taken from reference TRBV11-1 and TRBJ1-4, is EAEVAQSPRYKITEKSQAVAFWCDPISGHATLYWYRQILGQGPELLVQFQDESVVDDSQLPKDRFSAERLKGVDSTLKIQPAELGDSAMYLCASSFRQGKGEKLFFGSGTQLSVL.

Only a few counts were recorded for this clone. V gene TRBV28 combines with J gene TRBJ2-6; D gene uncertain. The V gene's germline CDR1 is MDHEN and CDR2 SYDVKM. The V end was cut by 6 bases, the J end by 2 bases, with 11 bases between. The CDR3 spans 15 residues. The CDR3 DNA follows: TGTGCCAGCAGCCCCGCCCGAACTGGGGCCAACGTCCTGACTTTC. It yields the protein CASSPARTGANVLTF.

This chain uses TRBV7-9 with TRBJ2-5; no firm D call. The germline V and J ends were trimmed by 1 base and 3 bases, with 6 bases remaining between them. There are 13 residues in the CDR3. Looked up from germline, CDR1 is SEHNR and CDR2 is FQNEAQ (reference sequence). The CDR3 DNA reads TGTGCCAGCAGCTTAGATACTAAAGAGACCCAGTACTTC. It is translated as CASSLDTKETQYF.

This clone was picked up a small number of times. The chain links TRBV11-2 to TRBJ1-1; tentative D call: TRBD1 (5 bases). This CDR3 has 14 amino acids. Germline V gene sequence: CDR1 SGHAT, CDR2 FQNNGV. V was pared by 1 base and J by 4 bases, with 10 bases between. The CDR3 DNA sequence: TGTGCCAGCAGCTTAGGTGCAGGGAGCACTGAAGCTTTCTTT. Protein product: CASSLGAGSTEAFF.

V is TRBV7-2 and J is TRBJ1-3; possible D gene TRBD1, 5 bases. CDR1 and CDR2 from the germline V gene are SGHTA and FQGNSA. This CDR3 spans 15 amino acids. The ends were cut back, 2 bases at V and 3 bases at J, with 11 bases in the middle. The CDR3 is CASSLRRDFGNTIYF. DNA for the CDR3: TGTGCCAGCAGCTTACGGCGGGACTTTGGAAACACCATATATTTT.

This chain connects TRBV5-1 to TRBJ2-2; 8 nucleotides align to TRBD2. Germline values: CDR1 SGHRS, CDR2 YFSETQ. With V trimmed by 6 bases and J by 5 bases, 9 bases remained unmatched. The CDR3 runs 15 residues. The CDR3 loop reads CASNREGLGTGELFF. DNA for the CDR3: TGCGCCAGCAACCGGGAGGGCCTTGGTACCGGGGAGCTGTTTTTT.

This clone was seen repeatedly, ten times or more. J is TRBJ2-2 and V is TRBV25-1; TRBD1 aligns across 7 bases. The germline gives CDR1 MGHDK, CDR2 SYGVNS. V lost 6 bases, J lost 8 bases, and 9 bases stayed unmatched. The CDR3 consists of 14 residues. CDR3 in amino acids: CASSLLGGLGELFF. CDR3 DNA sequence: TGTGCCAGCAGCCTGTTAGGGGGCTTGGGGGAGCTGTTTTTT.

In DNA, the CDR3 is TGTGCCAGCAGCTTATTGAGCGGGAATGAGCAGTTCTTC. Translated: CASSLLSGNEQFF. This chain connects TRBV7-9 to TRBJ2-1, with D possibly TRBD2 on 6 matching bases. V lost 2 bases and J 7 bases, leaving 9 bases between the germline ends. CDR1 is SEHNR and CDR2 is FQNEAQ in the germline V gene (reference sequence). The CDR3 contains 13 residues.

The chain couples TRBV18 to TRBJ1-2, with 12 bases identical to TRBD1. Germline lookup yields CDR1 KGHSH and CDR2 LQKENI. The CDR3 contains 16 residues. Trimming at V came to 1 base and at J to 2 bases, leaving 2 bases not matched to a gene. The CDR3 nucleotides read TGTGCCAGCTCACCACTAGGGACAGGGGGCAACTATGGCTACACCTTC. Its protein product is CASSPLGTGGNYGYTF.

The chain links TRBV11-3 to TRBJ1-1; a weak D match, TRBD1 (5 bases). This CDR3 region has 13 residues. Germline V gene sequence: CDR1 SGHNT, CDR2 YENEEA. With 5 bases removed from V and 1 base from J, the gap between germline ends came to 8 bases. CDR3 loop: CASSRDPNTEAFF. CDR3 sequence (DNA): TGTGCCAGCAGCCGGGACCCGAACACTGAAGCTTTCTTT.

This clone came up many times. The CDR3 nucleotides read TGTGCCAGCAGTATGGGAGAAGGGTTCGGTGGCTACACCTTC. This encodes CASSMGEGFGGYTF. The V gene is TRBV5-6, the J gene TRBJ1-2; no clear D gene. The CDR3 runs 14 residues. V lost 5 bases and J 7 bases, leaving 18 bases between the germline ends. From germline, CDR1 is SGHDT and CDR2 YYEEEE.

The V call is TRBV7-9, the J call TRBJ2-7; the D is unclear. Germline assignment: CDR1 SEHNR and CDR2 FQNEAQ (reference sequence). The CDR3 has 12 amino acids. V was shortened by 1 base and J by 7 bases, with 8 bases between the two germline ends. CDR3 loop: CASSLVYGEQYF. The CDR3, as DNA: TGTGCCAGCAGCTTAGTGTATGGGGAGCAGTACTTC.

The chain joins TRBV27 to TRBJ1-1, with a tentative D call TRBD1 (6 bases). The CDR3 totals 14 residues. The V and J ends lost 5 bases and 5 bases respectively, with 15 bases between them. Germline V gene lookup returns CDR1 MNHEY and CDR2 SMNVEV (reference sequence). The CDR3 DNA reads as TGTGCCAGCAGTAGGGGGGCAATTGGGACTGAAGCTTTCTTT. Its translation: CASSRGAIGTEAFF.

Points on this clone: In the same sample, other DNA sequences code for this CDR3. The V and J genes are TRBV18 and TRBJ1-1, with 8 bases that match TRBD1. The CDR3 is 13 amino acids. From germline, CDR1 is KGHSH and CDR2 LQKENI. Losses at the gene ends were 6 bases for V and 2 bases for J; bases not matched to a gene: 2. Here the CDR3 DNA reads TGTGCCAGCTCGGGACAGGCTAACACTGAAGCTTTCTTT. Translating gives CASSGQANTEAFF. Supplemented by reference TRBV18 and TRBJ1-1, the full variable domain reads NAGVMQNPRHLVRRRGQEARLRCSPMKGHSHVYWYRQLPEEGLKFMVYLQKENIIDESGMPKERFSAEFPKEGPSILRIQQVVRGDSAAYFCASSGQANTEAFFGQGTRLTVV.

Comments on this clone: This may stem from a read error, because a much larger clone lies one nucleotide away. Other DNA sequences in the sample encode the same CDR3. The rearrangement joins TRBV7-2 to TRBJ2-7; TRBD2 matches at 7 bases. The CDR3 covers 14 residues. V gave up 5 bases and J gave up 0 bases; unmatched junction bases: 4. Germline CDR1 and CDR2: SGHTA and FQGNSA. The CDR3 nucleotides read TGTGCCAGCAGCCCCGGGGGGAGCTCCTACGAGCAGTACTTC. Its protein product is CASSPGGSSYEQYF.

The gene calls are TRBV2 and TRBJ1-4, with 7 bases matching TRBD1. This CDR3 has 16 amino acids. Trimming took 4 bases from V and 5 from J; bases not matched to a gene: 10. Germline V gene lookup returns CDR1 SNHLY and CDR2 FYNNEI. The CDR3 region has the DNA TGTGCCAGCAGTGTCGGAGGGGCCAGGGGGAATGAAAAACTGTTTTTT. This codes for CASSVGGARGNEKLFF. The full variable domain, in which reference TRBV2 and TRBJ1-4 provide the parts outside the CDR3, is EPEVTQTPSHQVTQMGQEVILRCVPISNHLYFYWYRQILGQKVEFLVSFYNNEISEKSEIFDDQFSVERPDGSNFTLKIRSTKLEDSAMYFCASSVGGARGNEKLFFGSGTQLSVL.

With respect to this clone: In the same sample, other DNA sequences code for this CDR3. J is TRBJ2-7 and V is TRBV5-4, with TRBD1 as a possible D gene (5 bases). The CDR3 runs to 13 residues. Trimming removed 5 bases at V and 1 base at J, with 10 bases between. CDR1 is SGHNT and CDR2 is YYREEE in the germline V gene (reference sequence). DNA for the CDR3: TGTGCCAGCAGACTTGACAGTTCCTACGAGCAGTACTTC. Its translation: CASRLDSSYEQYF. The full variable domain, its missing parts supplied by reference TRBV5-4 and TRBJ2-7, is ETGVTQSPTHLIKTRGQQVTLRCSSQSGHNTVSWYQQALGQGPQFIFQYYREEENGRGNFPPRFSGLQFPNYSSELNVNALELDDSALYLCASRLDSSYEQYFGPGTRLTVT.

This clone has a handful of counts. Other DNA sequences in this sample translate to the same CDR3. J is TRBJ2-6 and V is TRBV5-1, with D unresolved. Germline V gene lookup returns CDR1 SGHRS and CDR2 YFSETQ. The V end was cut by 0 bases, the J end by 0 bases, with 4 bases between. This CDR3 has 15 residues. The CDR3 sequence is CASSLGISGANVLTF. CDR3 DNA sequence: TGCGCCAGCAGCTTGGGGATCTCTGGGGCCAACGTCCTGACTTTC.

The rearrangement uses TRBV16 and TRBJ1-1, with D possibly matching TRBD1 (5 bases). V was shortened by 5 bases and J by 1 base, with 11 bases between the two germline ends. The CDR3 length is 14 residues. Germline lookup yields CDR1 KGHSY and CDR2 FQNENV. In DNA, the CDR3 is TGTGCCAGCAGCTCCTATCAGGGGAACACTGAAGCTTTCTTT. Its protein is CASSSYQGNTEAFF. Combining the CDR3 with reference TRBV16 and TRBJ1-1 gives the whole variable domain GEEVAQTPKHLVRGEGQKAKLYCAPIKGHSYVFWYQQVLKNEFKFLISFQNENVFDETGMPKERFSAKCLPNSPCSLEIQATKLEDSAVYFCASSSYQGNTEAFFGQGTRLTVV.

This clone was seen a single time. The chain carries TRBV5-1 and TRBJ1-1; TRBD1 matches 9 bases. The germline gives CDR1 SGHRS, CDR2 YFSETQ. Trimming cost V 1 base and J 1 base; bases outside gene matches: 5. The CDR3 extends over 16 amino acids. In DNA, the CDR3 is TGCGCCAGCAGCTTGTTCACAGGGGGCTGGAACACTGAAGCTTTCTTT. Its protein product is CASSLFTGGWNTEAFF.

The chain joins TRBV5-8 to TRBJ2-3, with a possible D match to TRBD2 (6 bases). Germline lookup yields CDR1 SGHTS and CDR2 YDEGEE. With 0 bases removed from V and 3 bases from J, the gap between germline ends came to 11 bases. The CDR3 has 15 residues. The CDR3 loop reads CASSLAGRETDTQYF. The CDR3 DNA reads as TGTGCCAGCAGCTTGGCGGGACGGGAGACAGATACGCAGTATTTT.

The chain's CDR3 is CASSPPDRNEQFF. The CDR3 DNA follows: TGTGCCAGCTCACCACCGGACCGCAATGAGCAGTTCTTC. V gene TRBV18 combines with J gene TRBJ2-1; no reliable D call. Trimming left V 0 bases short and J 6 bases short, with 6 bases between. The germline V gene has CDR1 KGHSH and CDR2 LQKENI. This CDR3 contains 13 residues.

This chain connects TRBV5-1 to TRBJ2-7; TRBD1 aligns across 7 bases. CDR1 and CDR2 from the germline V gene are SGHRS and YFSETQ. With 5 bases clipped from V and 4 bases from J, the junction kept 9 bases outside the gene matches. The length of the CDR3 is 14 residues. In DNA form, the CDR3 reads TGCGCCAGCAGTCGCCGACAGGGTGGTTACGAGCAGTACTTC. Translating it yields CASSRRQGGYEQYF.

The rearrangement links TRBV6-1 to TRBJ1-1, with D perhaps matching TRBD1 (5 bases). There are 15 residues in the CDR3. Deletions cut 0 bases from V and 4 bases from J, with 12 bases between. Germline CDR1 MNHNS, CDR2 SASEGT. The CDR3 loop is CASSEAAGRSTEAFF. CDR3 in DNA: TGTGCCAGCAGTGAAGCGGCAGGGAGATCCACTGAAGCTTTCTTT.

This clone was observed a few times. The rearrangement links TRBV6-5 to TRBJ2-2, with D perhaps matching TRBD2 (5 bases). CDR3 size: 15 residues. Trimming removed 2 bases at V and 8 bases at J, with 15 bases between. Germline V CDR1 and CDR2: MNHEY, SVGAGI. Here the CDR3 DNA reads TGTGCCAGCAGTTACGGCGGACTTACCGGGGGGGAGCTGTTTTTT. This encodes CASSYGGLTGGELFF.

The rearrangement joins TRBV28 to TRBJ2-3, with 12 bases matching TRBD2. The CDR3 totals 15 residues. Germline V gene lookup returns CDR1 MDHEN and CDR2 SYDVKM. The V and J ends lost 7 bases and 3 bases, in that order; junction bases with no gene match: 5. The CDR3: CASIYGTSGTDTQYF. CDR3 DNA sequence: TGTGCCAGCATCTACGGGACTAGCGGGACAGATACGCAGTATTTT.

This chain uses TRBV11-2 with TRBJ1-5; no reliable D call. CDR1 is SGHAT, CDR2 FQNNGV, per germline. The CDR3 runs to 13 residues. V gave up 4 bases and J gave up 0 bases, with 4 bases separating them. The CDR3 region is CASSSHSNQPQHF. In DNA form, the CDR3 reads TGTGCCAGCAGCTCTCATAGCAATCAGCCCCAGCATTTT.